This TCR beta chain was sequenced for a study of blood T cells in healthy people across ages. Alongside a J-beta primer mix, a sample-barcoded 5' primer served in a second PCR lasting roughly 7 to 11 cycles. One entry per CDR3 protein, called by TCRdb with MiXCR from the 5' RACE reads. The data contain roughly 680,000 distinct CDR3 sequences, 45% to 50% of them seen just once; the ten biggest clones take up roughly 31%. Individuals who donated were healthy Caucasians from Russia aged roughly 6 to 90. CDR1 is SQVTM, CDR2 ANQGSEA, per germline. The germline V and J ends were trimmed by 6 bases and 5 bases, with 10 bases remaining between them. This CDR3 contains 11 residues.

This receptor was taken from a woman aged 55-70 years in good health. The rearrangement links TRBV29-1 to TRBJ1-1; D is ambiguous. The sample was blood. The CDR3 DNA reads TGCAGCGTCTTATCGAATACTGAAGCTTTCTTT. Amino acids: CSVLSNTEAFF.